The clone carrying this T cell receptor (beta chain) was detected only a few times. Its cognate antigen is unknown. TCRdb passed the reads through MiXCR, listing each CDR3 protein once. The sample lists about 150,000 distinct CDR3 sequences; about 20% were seen once. This specimen comes from a study of T cell repertoires in cytomegalovirus infection. Turning to the study itself: From public TCR beta signatures came an indication of both CMV infection and matching HLA type.

Germline CDR1 and CDR2: MNHEY and SVGAGI. CDR3 length: 15 amino acids. Trimming took off 9 bases at V and 4 bases at J, with 18 bases between the two ends. Points from the study as a whole: Based on cumulative public TCR beta family frequency, carriers of CMV plus the relevant HLA were identified. HLA-C-restricted TCR beta clonotypes specific for CMV led the ex vivo response.

V is TRBV6-5 and J is TRBJ2-2; maybe TRBD1 (5 bases). The specimen sequenced was PBMCs. This receptor was taken from a human donor in good health (CMV status not recorded). Some clones in this sample may be carry-over from other donors' samples. The chain's CDR3 is CASLKQEGVTGELFF. In DNA, the CDR3 is TGTGCCAGTCTGAAACAGGAAGGGGTCACCGGGGAGCTGTTTTTT.